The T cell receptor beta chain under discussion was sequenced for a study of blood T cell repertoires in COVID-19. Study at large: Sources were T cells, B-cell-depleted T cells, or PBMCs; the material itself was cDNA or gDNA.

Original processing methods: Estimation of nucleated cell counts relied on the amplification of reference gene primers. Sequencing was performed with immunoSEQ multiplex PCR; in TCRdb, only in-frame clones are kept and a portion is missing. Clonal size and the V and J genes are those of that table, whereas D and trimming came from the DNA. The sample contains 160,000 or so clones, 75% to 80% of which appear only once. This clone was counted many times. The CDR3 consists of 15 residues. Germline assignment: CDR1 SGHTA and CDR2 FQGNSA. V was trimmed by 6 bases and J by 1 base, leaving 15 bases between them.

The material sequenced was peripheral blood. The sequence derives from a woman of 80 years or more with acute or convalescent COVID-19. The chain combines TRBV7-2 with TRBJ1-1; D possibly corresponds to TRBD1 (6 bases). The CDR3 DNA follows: TGTGCCAGCAGTCTCCTAGACAGGAAGAACACTGAAGCTTTCTTT. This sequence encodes CASSLLDRKNTEAFF. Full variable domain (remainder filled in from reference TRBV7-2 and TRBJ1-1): GAGVSQSPSNKVTEKGKDVELRCDPISGHTALYWYRQSLGQGLEFLIYFQGNSAPDKSGLPSDRFSAERTGGSVSTLTIQRTQQEDSAVYLCASSLLDRKNTEAFFGQGTRLTVV.